This T cell receptor (beta chain) was observed in a study of cytomegalovirus exposure and HLA in healthy donors. On the study more broadly: Early release data held tens of millions of unique TCRs from HLA-typed donors. Points from the study as a whole: Among CMV-associated TCR beta chains, most appeared HLA-restricted in a later analysis. Most subjects had HLA-A and HLA-B alleles reportedly predicted accurately by TCR beta sequences.

The PCR employed 60 Vbeta primers together with 13 Jbeta primers. The table came from immunoSEQ multiplex PCR; TCRdb's copy has only in-frame clones and leaves some out. Of fewer than 350,000 clones detected, around 90% appear once; the ten largest clones hold approximately 2.4%. The germline gives CDR1 SGHRS, CDR2 YFSETQ. CDR3 length: 15 residues. The ends were cut back, 3 bases at V and 0 bases at J, with 11 bases in the middle. To note about this clone: Its antigen is not identified.

The origin of this receptor is a woman aged 18-30 years in good health and CMV-seronegative. The chain joins TRBV5-1 to TRBJ2-3; perhaps TRBD2 as D (5 bases). The sequenced sample consisted of PBMCs. CDR3 loop: CASSSDRGSTDTQYF. DNA for the CDR3: TGCGCCAGCAGCTCAGACCGGGGAAGCACAGATACGCAGTATTTT.